This is a list of T cell receptor beta chains from one sample in a study of T cell repertoires in cytomegalovirus infection. TCRdb re-called the reads with MiXCR, one entry per CDR3 protein. The data hold about 900,000 distinct CDR3 sequences, with less than 40% observed a single time. These receptors' targets are unknown. This specimen was cultured CD8+ T cells from PBMCs, taken from culture after CMV antigen stimulation. The receptors were gathered from a human donor in good health (CMV status not recorded). Some clones in this sample may be carry-over from other donors' samples. CDR3s include the opening cysteine and the closing phenylalanine or tryptophan. A D gene is named only where the DNA matches it firmly. The size field is filled for only some rows; it gives once, few, many or a size class.

abundance: few
d_gene: .
v_gene: TRBV7-8
j_gene: TRBJ2-5
CDR3aa: CASAGTPEGETQYF
CDR3nt: TGTGCCAGCGCCGGGACCCCCGAGGGGGAGACCCAGTACTTC

abundance: .
d_gene: .
v_gene: TRBV12-3/TRBV12-4
j_gene: TRBJ1-1
CDR3aa: CASTAVPGTEAFF
CDR3nt: TGTGCCAGCACCGCCGTACCTGGGACTGAAGCTTTCTTT

abundance: .
d_gene: .
v_gene: TRBV6-2/TRBV6-3
j_gene: TRBJ1-3
CDR3aa: CATQKDSTTGGNTIYF
CDR3nt: TGTGCCACCCAGAAGGACAGTACGACCGGTGGAAACACCATATATTTT

abundance: .
d_gene: TRBD2
v_gene: TRBV14
j_gene: TRBJ2-1
CDR3aa: CASSQDRGLAGPYNEQFF
CDR3nt: TGTGCCAGCAGCCAAGATAGGGGACTAGCGGGACCTTACAATGAGCAGTTCTTC

abundance: .
d_gene: TRBD2
v_gene: TRBV15
j_gene: TRBJ2-3
CDR3aa: CATSRGLAGAANTQYF
CDR3nt: TGTGCCACCAGCAGAGGACTAGCGGGGGCCGCGAATACGCAGTATTTT

abundance: .
d_gene: .
v_gene: TRBV4-1
j_gene: TRBJ1-2
CDR3aa: CASSQGGDNGYTF
CDR3nt: TGCGCCAGCAGCCAAGGGGGGGACAACGGCTACACCTTC

abundance: .
d_gene: .
v_gene: TRBV9
j_gene: TRBJ1-1
CDR3aa: CASSVVMRNTEAFF
CDR3nt: TGTGCCAGCAGCGTAGTGATGAGGAACACTGAAGCTTTCTTT

abundance: .
d_gene: TRBD1
v_gene: TRBV7-2
j_gene: TRBJ1-1
CDR3aa: CTSSLKDRVTEAFF
CDR3nt: TGTACCAGCAGCTTAAAGGACAGGGTCACTGAAGCTTTCTTT

abundance: few
d_gene: .
v_gene: TRBV12-3/TRBV12-4
j_gene: TRBJ2-1
CDR3aa: CASSKRGGLHNEQFF
CDR3nt: TGTGCCAGCAGTAAGAGGGGGGGATTACACAATGAGCAGTTCTTC

abundance: few
d_gene: .
v_gene: TRBV12-3/TRBV12-4
j_gene: TRBJ1-5
CDR3aa: CASRGQQSNQPQHF
CDR3nt: TGTGCCAGCAGAGGACAACAGAGTAATCAGCCCCAGCATTTT

abundance: many
d_gene: .
v_gene: TRBV7-7
j_gene: TRBJ2-5
CDR3aa: CASSPGRRETQYF
CDR3nt: TGTGCTAGCAGCCCAGGGAGGCGGGAGACCCAGTACTTC

abundance: .
d_gene: .
v_gene: TRBV12-3/TRBV12-4
j_gene: TRBJ2-2
CDR3aa: CASSSPQQGPGELFF
CDR3nt: TGTGCCAGCAGTTCCCCTCAGCAGGGGCCCGGGGAGCTGTTTTTT

abundance: .
d_gene: TRBD2
v_gene: TRBV29-1
j_gene: TRBJ2-1
CDR3aa: CSVVTGGTYNEQFF
CDR3nt: TGCAGCGTTGTGACGGGGGGGACCTACAATGAGCAGTTCTTC

abundance: .
d_gene: TRBD1
v_gene: TRBV7-9
j_gene: TRBJ2-2
CDR3aa: CASSLMGQPNTGELFF
CDR3nt: TGTGCCAGCAGCCTTATGGGACAGCCGAACACCGGGGAGCTGTTTTTT

abundance: .
d_gene: .
v_gene: TRBV14
j_gene: TRBJ2-2
CDR3aa: CASSRKIPGAGELFF
CDR3nt: TGTGCCAGCAGCCGCAAGATCCCGGGTGCCGGGGAGCTGTTTTTT

abundance: .
d_gene: TRBD2
v_gene: TRBV27
j_gene: TRBJ2-3
CDR3aa: CASSWEGSSTDTQYF
CDR3nt: TGTGCCAGCAGTTGGGAGGGCAGTTCTACAGATACGCAGTATTTT

abundance: .
d_gene: TRBD2
v_gene: TRBV28
j_gene: TRBJ2-1
CDR3aa: CASSLGLAGGMADGQFF
CDR3nt: TGTGCCAGCAGTTTAGGACTAGCGGGGGGTATGGCCGATGGGCAGTTCTTC

abundance: .
d_gene: .
v_gene: TRBV12-3/TRBV12-4
j_gene: TRBJ1-1
CDR3aa: CASSLESVEAFF
CDR3nt: TGTGCCAGCAGTTTAGAGTCAGTTGAAGCTTTCTTT

abundance: .
d_gene: .
v_gene: TRBV6-6
j_gene: TRBJ2-5
CDR3aa: CASSYPGWRDQETQYF
CDR3nt: TGTGCCAGCAGTTACCCGGGTTGGAGGGACCAAGAGACCCAGTACTTC

abundance: .
d_gene: TRBD1
v_gene: TRBV12-3/TRBV12-4
j_gene: TRBJ1-2
CDR3aa: CASSPGTGVGTF
CDR3nt: TGTGCCAGCAGTCCTGGGACAGGAGTGGGGACCTTC

abundance: .
d_gene: TRBD2
v_gene: TRBV7-6
j_gene: TRBJ2-1
CDR3aa: CASSFDLGLVPYNEQFF
CDR3nt: TGTGCCAGCAGCTTTGACCTTGGACTAGTTCCCTACAATGAGCAGTTCTTC

abundance: few
d_gene: TRBD1
v_gene: TRBV28
j_gene: TRBJ2-3
CDR3aa: CASRPSLEGATDTQYF
CDR3nt: TGTGCCAGCAGGCCCTCACTTGAGGGGGCCACAGATACGCAGTATTTT

abundance: .
d_gene: TRBD1
v_gene: TRBV7-1
j_gene: TRBJ2-5
CDR3aa: CASSSSADRVKTQYF
CDR3nt: TGTGCCAGCAGCTCATCGGCGGACAGGGTCAAGACCCAGTACTTC

abundance: once
d_gene: TRBD1
v_gene: TRBV29-1
j_gene: TRBJ1-2
CDR3aa: CSVPGTGGLGYTF
CDR3nt: TGCAGCGTTCCCGGGACAGGGGGTCTAGGCTACACCTTC

abundance: .
d_gene: TRBD2
v_gene: TRBV2
j_gene: TRBJ2-1
CDR3aa: CASIPSGGRYQSSNEQFF
CDR3nt: TGTGCCAGCATCCCTAGCGGGGGGAGATACCAGTCCTCGAATGAGCAGTTCTTC

abundance: .
d_gene: .
v_gene: TRBV27
j_gene: TRBJ1-6
CDR3aa: CASSLWGSPLHF
CDR3nt: TGTGCCAGCAGTTTATGGGGCTCACCCCTCCACTTT

abundance: .
d_gene: .
v_gene: TRBV2
j_gene: TRBJ2-2
CDR3aa: CASETSFGELFF
CDR3nt: TGTGCCAGCGAGACTAGTTTCGGGGAGCTGTTTTTT

abundance: .
d_gene: TRBD2
v_gene: TRBV6-2/TRBV6-3
j_gene: TRBJ2-1
CDR3aa: CASSYALAGGPDEQFF
CDR3nt: TGTGCCAGCAGTTACGCCCTAGCGGGGGGGCCCGATGAGCAGTTCTTC

abundance: .
d_gene: .
v_gene: TRBV10-1
j_gene: TRBJ1-5
CDR3aa: CASSEEGRLEPQHF
CDR3nt: TGCGCCAGCAGTGAAGAGGGCAGGTTAGAGCCCCAGCATTTT

abundance: .
d_gene: .
v_gene: TRBV7-3
j_gene: TRBJ2-3
CDR3aa: CASSSLGYPTDTQYF
CDR3nt: TGTGCCAGCAGCTCACTGGGATACCCCACAGATACGCAGTATTTT

abundance: .
d_gene: .
v_gene: TRBV2
j_gene: TRBJ2-5
CDR3aa: CASRGAEETQYF
CDR3nt: TGTGCCAGCAGAGGGGCGGAAGAGACCCAGTACTTC

abundance: few
d_gene: .
v_gene: TRBV6-2/TRBV6-3
j_gene: TRBJ2-5
CDR3aa: CASRRLRDTQETQYF
CDR3nt: TGTGCCAGCAGACGCCTCCGGGACACACAAGAGACCCAGTACTTC

abundance: many
d_gene: .
v_gene: TRBV7-9
j_gene: TRBJ1-5
CDR3aa: CASSFNRESQPQHF
CDR3nt: TGTGCCAGCAGCTTCAACAGGGAATCTCAGCCCCAGCATTTT

abundance: few
d_gene: .
v_gene: TRBV6-4
j_gene: TRBJ1-1
CDR3aa: CASSDSGATEAFF
CDR3nt: TGTGCCAGCAGTGACTCCGGGGCCACTGAAGCTTTCTTT

abundance: few
d_gene: .
v_gene: TRBV10-2
j_gene: TRBJ1-5
CDR3aa: CASSGFSSQPQHF
CDR3nt: TGCGCCAGCAGTGGGTTCAGTTCTCAGCCCCAGCATTTT

abundance: few
d_gene: .
v_gene: TRBV7-9
j_gene: TRBJ2-6
CDR3aa: CASSHRVGRSSGANVLTF
CDR3nt: TGTGCCAGCAGCCACCGGGTGGGACGGAGCTCTGGGGCCAACGTCCTGACTTTC

abundance: .
d_gene: .
v_gene: TRBV19
j_gene: TRBJ1-1
CDR3aa: CASSLASWENTEAFF
CDR3nt: TGTGCCAGTAGTCTAGCCAGTTGGGAGAACACTGAAGCTTTCTTT

abundance: many
d_gene: TRBD2
v_gene: TRBV7-6
j_gene: TRBJ2-3
CDR3aa: CASSLTWTSGGYTDTQYF
CDR3nt: TGTGCCAGCAGCTTAACCTGGACTAGCGGGGGATACACAGATACGCAGTATTTT

abundance: .
d_gene: TRBD2
v_gene: TRBV7-9
j_gene: TRBJ2-2
CDR3aa: CASNPLGRGAPFNTGELFF
CDR3nt: TGTGCCAGCAACCCACTGGGGCGGGGGGCCCCTTTTAACACCGGGGAGCTGTTTTTT

abundance: .
d_gene: TRBD2
v_gene: TRBV6-6
j_gene: TRBJ2-2
CDR3aa: CASSPPRSGGAAGELFF
CDR3nt: TGTGCCAGCAGCCCTCCTCGGAGCGGGGGGGCCGCCGGGGAGCTGTTTTTT

abundance: few
d_gene: .
v_gene: TRBV11-1
j_gene: TRBJ2-2
CDR3aa: CASSSGVDGELFF
CDR3nt: TGTGCCAGCAGCTCAGGGGTTGACGGGGAGCTGTTTTTT

abundance: .
d_gene: .
v_gene: TRBV2
j_gene: TRBJ1-3
CDR3aa: CASIVSGNTIYF
CDR3nt: TGTGCCAGTATAGTCTCTGGAAACACCATATATTTT